This TCR beta chain was obtained from a study of blood T cell repertoires in COVID-19. Looking at the study overall: PBMCs, B-cell-depleted T cells, or T cells were the source of the cDNA or gDNA that made up the material.

V was clipped by 0 bases and J by 14 bases; unmatched bases: 15. The CDR3 length is 16 residues. Germline CDR1 SGHTS, CDR2 YDEGEE. Clones were read by immunoSEQ multiplex PCR, and TCRdb kept only the in-frame ones, dropping some. The table lists almost 500,000 clones, roughly nine tenths of them singletons, with approximately 8% in the top ten. The chain joins TRBV5-8 to TRBJ2-3, with 10 nucleotides matching TRBD2. The clonotype was recovered from a woman aged 55-70 years who had recovered from COVID-19. The sequenced sample consisted of PBMCs or T cells enriched from blood (not recorded which). CDR3 sequence reads: CASSLEGIIAGGRLYF. Written as DNA, the CDR3 is TGTGCCAGCAGCTTGGAGGGAATAATAGCGGGGGGACGATTGTATTTT.